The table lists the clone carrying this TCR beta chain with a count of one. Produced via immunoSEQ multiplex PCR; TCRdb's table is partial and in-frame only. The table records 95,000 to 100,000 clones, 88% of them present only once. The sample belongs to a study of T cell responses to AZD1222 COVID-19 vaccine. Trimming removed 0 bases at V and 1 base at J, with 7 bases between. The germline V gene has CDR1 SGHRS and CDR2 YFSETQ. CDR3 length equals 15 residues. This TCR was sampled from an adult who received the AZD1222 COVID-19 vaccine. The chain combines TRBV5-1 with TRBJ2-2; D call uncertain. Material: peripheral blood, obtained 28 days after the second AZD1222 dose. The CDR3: CASSLGSGNTGELFF. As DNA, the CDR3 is TGCGCCAGCAGCTTGGGATCGGGGAACACCGGGGAGCTGTTTTTT.